Shown below are 28 T cell receptor beta chains from a single sample sequenced in a study of CD8+CD57+ T cells in acquired aplastic anemia. Genomic DNA provided the template from which TCR beta VDJ and CDR3 profiles were obtained. TCRdb independently ran MiXCR on the reads; one entry per CDR3 protein. The table shows about 180,000 distinct CDR3 sequences, with around 45% occurring only once. The source material was sorted CD4+, CD8+, or CD8+CD57+ T cells (not recorded which) from PBMCs. These receptors were taken from a human donor in good health.

The gene calls are TRBV6-5 and TRBJ2-1, with 7 bases fitting TRBD2. The germline V gene has CDR1 MNHEY and CDR2 SVGAGI. This CDR3 spans 15 amino acids. V lost 6 bases and J lost 6; bases outside the gene matches: 11. The CDR3 is CASSTGGGVRNEQFF. CDR3 sequence (DNA): TGTGCCAGCAGCACGGGGGGAGGAGTGCGCAATGAGCAGTTCTTC.

The chain recombines TRBV7-9 with TRBJ2-3; D gene unclear. Trimming shortened V by 5 bases and J by 0 bases, and 6 bases separated the two germline ends. CDR1 and CDR2 from the germline V gene are SEHNR and FQNEAQ (reference sequence). The CDR3 runs 13 residues. The CDR3 DNA reads TGTGCCAGCAGCCTAGTAAGCACAGATACGCAGTATTTT. It specifies CASSLVSTDTQYF.

The chain uses TRBV30 and TRBJ1-1; TRBD1 is a possible D gene (6 bases). The CDR3 sequence is 13 residues long. V was trimmed by 3 bases and J by 3 bases, leaving 11 bases between them. Per the germline V gene, CDR1 is GTSNPN and CDR2 is SVGIG (reference sequence). CDR3 in amino acids: CAWRADSHTEAFF. DNA for the CDR3: TGTGCCTGGAGGGCGGACAGTCACACTGAAGCTTTCTTT.

This clonotype was seen ten or more times. The chain uses TRBV10-3 and TRBJ1-2; 10 nucleotides align to TRBD1. Germline CDR1 reads ENHRY; CDR2 reads SYGVKD. Trimming took 4 bases from V and 8 from J; bases not matched to a gene: 10. The CDR3 spans 15 residues. CDR3 DNA sequence: TGTGCCATCAGTGGACAGGGGGCGAAGTTGATCGGCTACACCTTC. Translated: CAISGQGAKLIGYTF.

J is TRBJ2-3 and V is TRBV20-1; 8 nucleotides line up with TRBD2. The CDR3 length is 17 residues. The V segment lost 0 bases and the J segment 2 bases; nucleotides outside the gene matches: 10. Germline V CDR1 and CDR2: DFQATT, SNEGSKA (reference sequence). The CDR3 protein is CSARDRASGRNTDTQYF. The DNA for the CDR3 is TGCAGTGCTAGAGATAGGGCTAGCGGGCGCAACACAGATACGCAGTATTTT.

This clonotype was detected ten times or more. J is TRBJ2-3 and V is TRBV29-1, with D tentatively TRBD1 (6 bases). Germline values: CDR1 SQVTM, CDR2 ANQGSEA. V lost 4 bases and J 4 bases, leaving 12 bases between the germline ends. The CDR3 runs to 13 residues. The CDR3 DNA reads TGCAGCGTTGTAGAAACAGGGCCAGATACGCAGTATTTT. Protein: CSVVETGPDTQYF.

This clonotype was seen many times. J is TRBJ1-1 and V is TRBV20-1, with D perhaps TRBD1 (6 bases). V was shortened by 4 bases and J by 5 bases, with 11 bases between the two germline ends. The CDR3 is 12 amino acids. Germline V gives CDR1 DFQATT, CDR2 SNEGSKA (reference sequence). CDR3 nucleotide sequence: TGCAGTGCTAACCCAAGGGGGACTGAAGCTTTCTTT. Amino acids: CSANPRGTEAFF.

This clonotype was seen many times. J is TRBJ2-5 and V is TRBV19; 14 positions match TRBD2. This CDR3 region has 16 residues. CDR1 LNHDA and CDR2 SQIVND come from the germline V gene (reference sequence). V gave up 5 bases and J gave up 4 bases; unmatched junction bases: 6. The CDR3 region has the DNA TGTGCCAGTAGTTTGAGACTAGCGGGAGGGCTAGAGACCCAGTACTTC. It is translated as CASSLRLAGGLETQYF.

This clonotype was seen many times. The CDR3 DNA is TGTGCCAGCAGCAGGACAGGCCAAGAGACCCAGTACTTC. Its translation: CASSRTGQETQYF. This chain joins TRBV7-2 and TRBJ2-5, with 7 nucleotides matching TRBD1. The CDR3 is 13 amino acids. Germline trimming cut 5 bases from V and 1 base from J; bases unmatched to any gene: 1. The germline V gene encodes CDR1 SGHTA and CDR2 FQGNSA.

The chain employs TRBV29-1 and TRBJ2-1; 8 positions match TRBD1. The CDR3 length is 12 residues. Looked up from germline, CDR1 is SQVTM and CDR2 is ANQGSEA. The J segment lost 8 bases and the V segment lost 8 bases, leaving 8 bases of the junction unmatched. The CDR3 DNA sequence: TGCAGCTTGACGGCAGGGGGCTATGAGCAGTTCTTC. Translation gives CSLTAGGYEQFF.

This clonotype was detected only a few times. This chain connects TRBV18 to TRBJ1-5; D remains unclear. V lost 2 bases and J lost 6, with 8 bases in between. This CDR3 contains 13 residues. Germline V gene lookup returns CDR1 KGHSH and CDR2 LQKENI. The CDR3 bases are TGTGCCAGCTCACCAGAAGTCGGTCAGCCCCAGCATTTT. Protein: CASSPEVGQPQHF.

This clonotype was seen more than once but under ten times. The V and J genes are TRBV19 and TRBJ2-2; no definite D call. CDR3 length: 14 residues. V lost 3 bases to trimming and J lost 0 bases, with 5 bases between them. CDR1 is LNHDA, CDR2 SQIVND, per germline (reference sequence). As DNA, the CDR3 is TGTGCCAGTAGTATCAGTGCGAACACCGGGGAGCTGTTTTTT. Its protein is CASSISANTGELFF.

Ten or more counts support this clonotype. The chain is built from TRBV6-5 and TRBJ2-3; D unresolved. This CDR3 comprises 13 residues. V lost 3 bases to trimming and J lost 4 bases, with 8 bases between them. Looked up from germline, CDR1 is MNHEY and CDR2 is SVGAGI. CDR3 loop: CASSYDTSDTQYF. The CDR3 coding sequence is TGTGCCAGCAGTTATGACACATCAGATACGCAGTATTTT.

This clonotype was picked up many times. This rearrangement joins TRBV6-1 to TRBJ2-7, with D unclear. The CDR3 contains 15 residues. The V end was cut by 0 bases, the J end by 3 bases, with 12 bases between. Germline lookup yields CDR1 MNHNS and CDR2 SASEGT. The CDR3 nucleotides read TGTGCCAGCAGTGAAGCGCGTTCTTCAAACTACGAGCAGTACTTC. It encodes CASSEARSSNYEQYF.

The V call is TRBV7-2, the J call TRBJ1-5; D not resolved. Germline V lookup: CDR1 SGHTA, CDR2 FQGNSA. V was cut by 6 bases and J by 7 bases, with 10 bases left in between. This CDR3 has 12 amino acids. The CDR3 here is CASSFTGQPQHF. As DNA, the CDR3 is TGTGCCAGCAGTTTCACGGGACAGCCCCAGCATTTT.

This clonotype was observed many times. V is TRBV5-4 and J is TRBJ1-1; 8 bases agree with TRBD1. Trimming at V came to 4 bases and at J to 2 bases, leaving 10 bases not matched to a gene. Germline V gives CDR1 SGHNT, CDR2 YYREEE (reference sequence). CDR3 length: 16 residues. This chain's CDR3 is CASSDSVRGRNTEAFF. DNA for the CDR3: TGTGCCAGCAGCGACAGCGTCAGGGGGCGTAACACTGAAGCTTTCTTT.

Turning to this clonotype: Its ends do not fully match the called genes, so a read error is possible. The J gene is TRBJ1-1, the V gene TRBV10-3; D might be TRBD1 (6 bases). The CDR3 has 16 residues. Germline CDR1 ENHRY, CDR2 SYGVKD. This CDR3 reads CAISPGTTDMNTGAFF. DNA of the CDR3: TGTGCCATCAGCCCCGGGACAACAGACATGAACACTGGAGCTTTCTTT.

Turning to this clonotype: One junction end disagrees with the germline gene, perhaps due to a read error. This chain joins TRBV29-1 and TRBJ1-2, with a weak D call TRBD1 (5 bases). The CDR3 has 13 residues. CDR1 is SQVTM, CDR2 ANQGSEA, per germline. This CDR3 reads CSVAGGGNYGYAF. In DNA, the CDR3 is TGCAGCGTTGCCGGGGGGGGTAACTATGGCTACGCCTTC.

This clonotype was counted ten times or more. This rearrangement joins TRBV7-9 to TRBJ2-7; 8 positions agree with TRBD1. The length of the CDR3 is 15 residues. Per the germline V gene, CDR1 is SEHNR and CDR2 is FQNEAQ (reference sequence). With 4 bases clipped from V and 4 bases from J, the junction kept 9 bases outside the gene matches. CDR3 bases: TGTGCCAGCAGCTCTCGGACAGGGAAAAGGTACGAGCAGTACTTC. This translates into CASSSRTGKRYEQYF.

The rearrangement links TRBV14 to TRBJ2-1; the D is unclear. The V end was cut by 2 bases, the J end by 5 bases, with 16 bases between. The CDR3 has 16 residues. Germline CDR1 reads SGHDN; CDR2 reads FVKESK. CDR3 DNA sequence: TGTGCCAGCAGCCAACGACGGGTTCCCGTTGACAATGAGCAGTTCTTC. Its protein is CASSQRRVPVDNEQFF.

V gene TRBV6-1 combines with J gene TRBJ2-3; 9 nucleotides match TRBD1. CDR3 length: 12 residues. Germline V lookup: CDR1 MNHNS, CDR2 SASEGT. J gave up 5 bases and V 7 bases, and 1 base lay outside the gene matches. The CDR3 region is CASKDRGDTQYF. Written as DNA, the CDR3 is TGTGCCAGCAAGGACAGGGGAGATACGCAGTATTTT.

This clonotype came up many times. The genes are TRBV6-1 and TRBJ1-5; maybe TRBD1 (5 bases). CDR3 length equals 13 residues. CDR1 is MNHNS and CDR2 is SASEGT in the germline V gene. The ends were cut back, 6 bases at V and 6 bases at J, with 12 bases in the middle. The CDR3 loop reads CASSPGAIQPQHF. CDR3 DNA: TGTGCCAGCAGCCCCGGGGCGATTCAGCCCCAGCATTTT.

This clonotype was counted many times. V gene TRBV6-1 combines with J gene TRBJ2-1; 11 bases map to TRBD2. J gave up 4 bases and V 7 bases, and 6 bases lay outside the gene matches. CDR1 and CDR2 from the germline V gene are MNHNS and SASEGT. The CDR3 length is 15 residues. The CDR3 is CASKLAGASYNEQFF. CDR3 bases: TGTGCCAGCAAACTAGCGGGAGCTTCGTACAATGAGCAGTTCTTC.

The V call is TRBV7-9, the J call TRBJ2-7; possibly TRBD1 or TRBD2 for D (5 bases each). Trimming took off 4 bases at V and 9 bases at J, with 13 bases between the two ends. This CDR3 contains 12 residues. Germline V gene sequence: CDR1 SEHNR, CDR2 FQNEAQ (reference sequence). The CDR3 DNA reads TGTGCCAGCAGCTCGAGGGGAAGAGGGCAGTACTTC. Its protein product is CASSSRGRGQYF.

V is TRBV9 and J is TRBJ2-1, with D possibly matching TRBD2 (5 bases). Trimming shortened V by 0 bases and J by 1 base, and 8 bases separated the two germline ends. From germline, CDR1 is SGDLS and CDR2 YYNGEE. The CDR3 covers 15 residues. In nucleotides, the CDR3 is TGTGCCAGCAGCGTAGATAGCGTGTCCTACAATGAGCAGTTCTTC. Its protein product is CASSVDSVSYNEQFF.

This chain connects TRBV10-3 to TRBJ2-1; D remains ambiguous. Trimming shortened V by 3 bases and J by 12 bases, and 9 bases separated the two germline ends. Germline-derived CDR1 and CDR2 are ENHRY and SYGVKD. This CDR3 spans 11 amino acids. The DNA for the CDR3 is TGTGCCATCAGTGACACCAGGTCGCAGTTCTTC. It is translated as CAISDTRSQFF.

This clonotype has ten or more counts. The J gene is TRBJ2-7, the V gene TRBV15, with D uncertain. The length of the CDR3 is 13 residues. V gave up 0 bases and J gave up 3 bases, with 6 bases separating them. Germline assignment: CDR1 LNHNV and CDR2 YYDKDF (reference sequence). CDR3 loop: CATSREVGYEQYF. CDR3 nucleotides: TGTGCCACCAGCAGAGAAGTAGGCTACGAGCAGTACTTC.

The chain combines TRBV29-1 with TRBJ2-3, with 14 nucleotides matching TRBD2. Germline V gene data show CDR1 as SQVTM and CDR2 as ANQGSEA. The CDR3 has 14 residues. J lost 5 bases, V lost 7 bases, and 5 bases had no gene match. This CDR3 reads CSGGLAGVVDTQYF. The DNA for the CDR3 is TGCAGCGGGGGACTAGCGGGAGTAGTAGATACGCAGTATTTT.